This TCR beta chain was sequenced during a study of cytomegalovirus exposure and HLA in healthy donors. Findings of the study overall: A later analysis reportedly identified an Asian-associated ancestry cluster as carrying fewer N-insertions than the approximately 670-donor mean.

There are 13 residues in the CDR3. CDR1 is LNHNV and CDR2 is YYDKDF in the germline V gene (reference sequence). Unmatched junction bases numbered 8, after V lost 8 bases and J lost 6 bases. As concerns this clone: No antigen is known for it.

Vbeta (60) and Jbeta (13) primers were used in the PCR. Assay used: immunoSEQ multiplex PCR; TCRdb lists only in-frame clones, some missing. Among some 130,000 clones, about 81% were seen once, and the ten largest hold less than 6.5%. The chain carries TRBV15 and TRBJ2-3; 7 positions agree with TRBD2. Material for sequencing was PBMCs. This clonotype was obtained from a woman between 40 and 55 years old in good health and CMV-seropositive. The chain's CDR3 is CATLALADDTQYF. CDR3 nucleotide sequence: TGTGCCACCCTGGCGCTAGCGGACGATACGCAGTATTTT. The variable domain in full, with the rest retrieved from reference TRBV15 and TRBJ2-3, is DAMVIQNPRYQVTQFGKPVTLSCSQTLNHNVMYWYQQKSSQAPKLLFHYYDKDFNNEADTPDNFQSRRPNTSFCFLDIRSPGLGDTAMYLCATLALADDTQYFGPGTRLTVL.